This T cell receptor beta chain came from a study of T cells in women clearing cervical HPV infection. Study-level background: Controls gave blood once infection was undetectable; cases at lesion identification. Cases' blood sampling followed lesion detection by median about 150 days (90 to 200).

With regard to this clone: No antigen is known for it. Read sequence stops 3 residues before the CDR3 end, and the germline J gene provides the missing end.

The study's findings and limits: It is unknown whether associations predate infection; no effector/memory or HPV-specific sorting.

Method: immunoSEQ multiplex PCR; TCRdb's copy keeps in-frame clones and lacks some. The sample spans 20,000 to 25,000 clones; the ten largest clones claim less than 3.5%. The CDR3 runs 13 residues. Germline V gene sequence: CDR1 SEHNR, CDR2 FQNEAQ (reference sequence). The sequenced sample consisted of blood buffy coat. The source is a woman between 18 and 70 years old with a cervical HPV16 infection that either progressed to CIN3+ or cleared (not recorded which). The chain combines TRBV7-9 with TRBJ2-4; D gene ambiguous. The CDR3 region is CASSLNSHYGQYF. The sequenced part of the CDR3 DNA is TGTGCCAGCAGCTTAAATTCCCACTATGGT.